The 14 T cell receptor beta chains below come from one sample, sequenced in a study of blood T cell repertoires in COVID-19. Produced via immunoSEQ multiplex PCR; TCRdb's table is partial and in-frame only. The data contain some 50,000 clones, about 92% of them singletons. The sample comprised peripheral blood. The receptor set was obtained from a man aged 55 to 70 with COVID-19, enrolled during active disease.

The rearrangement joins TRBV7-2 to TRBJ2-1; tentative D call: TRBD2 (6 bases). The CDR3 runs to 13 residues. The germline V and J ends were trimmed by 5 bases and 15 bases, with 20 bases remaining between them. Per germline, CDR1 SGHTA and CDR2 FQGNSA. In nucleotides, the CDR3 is TGTGCCAGCAGCCCAAGGAGGGTCAGTGTCCTGTTCTTC. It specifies CASSPRRVSVLFF.

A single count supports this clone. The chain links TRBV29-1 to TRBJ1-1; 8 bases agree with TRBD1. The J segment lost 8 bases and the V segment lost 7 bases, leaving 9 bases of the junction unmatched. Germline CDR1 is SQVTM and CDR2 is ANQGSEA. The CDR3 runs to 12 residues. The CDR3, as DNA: TGCAGCGACCTAACAGGGGGGCGGGAAGCTTTCTTT. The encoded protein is CSDLTGGREAFF.

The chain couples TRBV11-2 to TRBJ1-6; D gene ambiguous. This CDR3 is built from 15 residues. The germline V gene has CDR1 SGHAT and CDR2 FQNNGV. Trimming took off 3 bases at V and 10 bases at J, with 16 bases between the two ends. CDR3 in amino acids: CASSFMVRGGSPLHF. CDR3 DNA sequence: TGTGCCAGCAGCTTTATGGTGCGGGGAGGATCACCCCTCCACTTT.

This chain's CDR3 is CATSATGRDRGKMAEAFF. The CDR3 nucleotides are TGTGCCACCAGTGCCACGGGGAGGGACAGGGGGAAGATGGCTGAAGCTTTCTTT. This sequence joins TRBV24-1 and TRBJ1-1, with 11 bases lining up with TRBD1. In germline, CDR1 is KGHDR, CDR2 SFDVKD. The CDR3 runs 18 residues. V was pared by 5 bases and J by 6 bases, with 16 bases of the junction left unmatched.

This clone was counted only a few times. The CDR3 DNA is TGCGCCAGCAGCTCCCTCGCGGGTGAAAGCGAGCAGTACTTC. It yields the protein CASSSLAGESEQYF. The V call is TRBV5-1, the J call TRBJ2-7; tentative D call: TRBD2 (5 bases). The CDR3 has 14 amino acids. V was clipped by 3 bases and J by 6 bases, with 16 bases between them. Looked up from germline, CDR1 is SGHRS and CDR2 is YFSETQ.

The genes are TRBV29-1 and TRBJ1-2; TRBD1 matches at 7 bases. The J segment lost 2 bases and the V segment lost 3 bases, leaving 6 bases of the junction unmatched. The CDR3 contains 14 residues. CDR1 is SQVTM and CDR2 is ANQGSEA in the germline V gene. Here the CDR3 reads CSVESRGPNYGYTF. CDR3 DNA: TGCAGCGTTGAGTCAAGGGGGCCGAACTATGGCTACACCTTC. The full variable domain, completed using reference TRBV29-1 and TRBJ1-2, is SAVISQKPSRDICQRGTSLTIQCQVDSQVTMMFWYRQQPGQSLTLIATANQGSEATYESGFVIDKFPISRPNLTFSTLTVSNMSPEDSSIYLCSVESRGPNYGYTFGSGTRLTVV.

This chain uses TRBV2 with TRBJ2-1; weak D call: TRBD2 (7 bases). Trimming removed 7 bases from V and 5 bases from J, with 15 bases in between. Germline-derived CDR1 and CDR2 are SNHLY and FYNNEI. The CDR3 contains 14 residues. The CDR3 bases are TGTGCCAGCAACGGTAGGGGGGGCAACAATGAGCAGTTCTTC. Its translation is CASNGRGGNNEQFF.

The CDR3 loop is CASSQERVRPGNTIYF. The CDR3 nucleotides are TGTGCCAGCAGCCAAGAGCGGGTTCGGCCTGGAAACACCATATATTTT. This rearrangement joins TRBV3-1 (or the pseudogene TRBV3-2) to TRBJ1-3; no clear D gene. The CDR3 is 16 amino acids. V lost 0 bases and J 2 bases, leaving 11 bases between the germline ends. Germline V gene lookup returns CDR1 LGHDT and CDR2 YNNKEL (reference sequence).

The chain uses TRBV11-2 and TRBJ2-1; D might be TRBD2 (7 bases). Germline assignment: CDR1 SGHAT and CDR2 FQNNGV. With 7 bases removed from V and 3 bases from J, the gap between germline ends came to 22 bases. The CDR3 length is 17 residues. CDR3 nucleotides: TGTGCCAGCACCCCAGGGGCGCGGGAGATGGTCTACAATGAGCAGTTCTTC. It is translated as CASTPGAREMVYNEQFF.

The CDR3 reads CASSEEARNQPQHF. The DNA for the CDR3 is TGTGCCAGCAGTGAAGAAGCGCGCAATCAGCCCCAGCATTTT. The chain uses TRBV2 and TRBJ1-5; D is unresolved. V was trimmed by 1 base and J by 2 bases, leaving 6 bases between them. The germline V gene has CDR1 SNHLY and CDR2 FYNNEI. This CDR3 has 14 amino acids.

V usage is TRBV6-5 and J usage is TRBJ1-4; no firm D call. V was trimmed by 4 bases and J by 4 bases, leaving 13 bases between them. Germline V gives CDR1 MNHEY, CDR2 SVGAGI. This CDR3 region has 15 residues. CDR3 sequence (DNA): TGTGCCAGCAGTTCCCACGCGGCACTTAATGAAAAACTGTTTTTT. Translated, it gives CASSSHAALNEKLFF.

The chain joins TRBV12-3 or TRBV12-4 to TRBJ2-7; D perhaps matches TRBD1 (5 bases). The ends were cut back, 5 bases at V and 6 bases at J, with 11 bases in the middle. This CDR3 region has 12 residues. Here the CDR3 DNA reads TGTGCCAGCAGTCGAACCCAGGGCGAGCAGTACTTC. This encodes CASSRTQGEQYF.

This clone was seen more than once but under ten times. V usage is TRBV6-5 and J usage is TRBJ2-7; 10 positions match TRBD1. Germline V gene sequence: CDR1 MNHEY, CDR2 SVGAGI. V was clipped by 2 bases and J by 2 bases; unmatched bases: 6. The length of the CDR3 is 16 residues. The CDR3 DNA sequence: TGTGCCAGCAGTTACACCGGGACAGGGGACACCTACGAGCAGTACTTC. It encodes CASSYTGTGDTYEQYF.

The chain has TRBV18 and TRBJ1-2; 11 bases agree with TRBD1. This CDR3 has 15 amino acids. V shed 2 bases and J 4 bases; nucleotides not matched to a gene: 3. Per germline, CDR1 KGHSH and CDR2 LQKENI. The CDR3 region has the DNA TGTGCCAGCTCACCAAGGACAGGGGGCAGCTATGGCTACACCTTC. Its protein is CASSPRTGGSYGYTF.